The clone carrying this TCR beta chain showed up many times. Its target is unknown. This record comes from a study of CD8 T cells in ankylosing spondylitis. General study results and limits: A TCR beta motif made of fewer than 10 highly homologous variants seemed typical of ankylosing spondylitis blood. Matched ankylosing spondylitis synovial fluid reportedly showed significant enrichment of disease-linked clones.

The V gene lost 2 bases and the J gene lost 2 bases, with 10 bases spanning the gap. This CDR3 spans 14 amino acids. Per the germline V gene, CDR1 is SGHRS and CDR2 is YFSETQ. Scientists made TCR beta libraries using quantitative 5'-RACE with molecular barcodes. TCRdb reprocessed the 5' RACE reads with MiXCR, giving one entry per CDR3 protein. The top ten hold approximately 1% of the sample, which has hundreds of thousands of distinct CDR3 sequences, approximately 17% seen once. J is TRBJ1-2 and V is TRBV5-1; D may be TRBD1 (6 bases). The specimen sequenced was blood, either unsorted or a sorted T cell fraction (not recorded which). The source of this sequence is a male donor with ankylosing spondylitis. CDR3 region: CASSFDRTNYGYTF. The CDR3, as DNA: TGCGCCAGCAGCTTTGACAGGACCAACTATGGCTACACCTTC.